Included here is one T cell receptor (beta chain) sequence, with context. The data belong to a study of blood T cell repertoires in COVID-19. For the study at large: The origin of the acute and convalescent COVID-19 samples was the United States, Italy and Spain. PBMCs, B-cell-depleted T cells, or T cells provided the cDNA or gDNA that made up the material.

Trimming cost V 3 bases and J 5 bases, with 13 bases left between them. CDR1 is LGHDT and CDR2 is YNNKEL in the germline V gene (reference sequence). The CDR3 contains 14 residues. Original data processing: Reference gene primer amplification yielded estimated nucleated cell counts. Sequencing used immunoSEQ multiplex PCR; TCRdb keeps in-frame clones, though not all of them. Clonal size and the V and J genes are those of that table, whereas D and trimming came from the DNA. The sample holds 150,000 or so clones; about 80% are singletons and the top ten take about 29%. This sequence originates from a woman between 55 and 75 years old with acute or convalescent COVID-19. The chain employs TRBV3-1 (or the pseudogene TRBV3-2) and TRBJ1-1, with D tentatively TRBD1 (6 bases). Source material: peripheral blood. The CDR3 loop reads CASSHPGAGTEAFF. CDR3 in DNA: TGTGCCAGCAGCCACCCAGGGGCCGGTACTGAAGCTTTCTTT.